What follows is one T cell receptor beta chain and its context. RNA transcripts were the template for amplifying TCR beta CDR3 regions. The study used the HTBI primer set for a first-round RT-PCR of the TCR CDR3. TCRdb re-derived calls from the multiplex PCR reads in MiXCR, one entry per CDR3 protein. This table holds about 210,000 distinct CDR3 sequences, around 18% found once. The CDR3 is 14 amino acids. Germline CDR1 DFQATT, CDR2 SNEGSKA (reference sequence). Between the trimmed V and J ends, which lost 2 bases and 7 bases, there was a span of 17 bases. The data are from a study of T cells in Graves' hyperthyroidism and ophthalmopathy.

This TCR came from a man aged 35-49 years with Graves' hyperthyroidism. The chain links TRBV20-1 to TRBJ1-2; no reliable D call. The sequencing sample was made of blood. The CDR3 DNA sequence: TGCAGTGCTAGAATGACCTCGGGATTGGGTGGCTACACCTTC. As protein: CSARMTSGLGGYTF.